This is a list of T cell receptor beta chains from one sample in a study of a mutant IDH1 vaccine in newly diagnosed glioma. Repertoires were generated with immunoSEQ multiplex PCR, while TCRdb's copy carries only in-frame clones and drops some. The table has 40,000 to 45,000 clones, about 80% seen once; the top ten hold around 20%. No antigen has been assigned to these receptors. The starting material was PBMCs, obtained from a glioma patient whose treatment included an IDH1 peptide vaccine. These receptors all stem from a man between 18 and 35 years old with glioma. Some clones in this sample may be carry-over from other donors' samples. The CDR3 runs from the conserved cysteine through the conserved F or W. A D gene is named only where the DNA matches it firmly. Some rows mark clone size as missing; the rest say once, few, many or name a class of expanded clone.

>once|TRBJ2-7|TRBD1|TRBV19|15
CASSPATGGNYEQYF
TGTGCCAGTAGTCCAGCGACAGGGGGTAACTACGAGCAGTACTTC
>few|TRBJ1-1|TRBD1|TRBV10-3|13
CAIQTGGSTEAFF
TGTGCCATACAGACAGGGGGAAGCACTGAAGCTTTCTTT
>once|TRBJ1-5|-|TRBV7-2|15
CASSLDSSSNQPQHF
TGTGCCAGCAGCTTGGACTCATCTAGCAATCAGCCCCAGCATTTT
>-|TRBJ1-5|-|TRBV6-6|14
CASSPLWGNQPQHF
TGTGCCAGCAGCCCCTTATGGGGCAATCAGCCCCAGCATTTT
>-|TRBJ2-5|TRBD2|TRBV5-1|16
CASSLPRTSGGETQYF
TGCGCCAGCAGCTTACCTCGGACTAGCGGGGGGGAGACCCAGTACTTC
>-|TRBJ1-6|-|TRBV5-1|17
CASSPGGQGGLNSPLHF
TGCGCCAGCAGCCCCGGGGGGCAGGGAGGACTGAATTCACCCCTCCACTTT
>medium-sized|TRBJ2-1|-|TRBV4-3|13
CASSQDGDNEQFF
TGCGCCAGCAGCCAAGATGGGGACAATGAGCAGTTCTTC
>-|TRBJ1-2|-|TRBV5-1|15
CASTLSPGEVYGYTF
TGCGCCAGCACCCTTAGCCCAGGGGAAGTCTATGGCTACACCTTC
>-|TRBJ1-4|TRBD1|TRBV29-1|13
CSVGDRRPEKLFF
TGCAGCGTCGGGGACAGGCGGCCTGAAAAACTGTTTTTT
>once|TRBJ2-7|TRBD2|TRBV9|15
CASSVEGRAEEEQYF
TGTGCCAGCAGCGTAGAGGGGAGGGCCGAGGAAGAGCAGTACTTC
>-|TRBJ1-3|-|TRBV4-1|14
CASSLRVSGNTIYF
TGCGCCAGCAGCCTCAGGGTATCTGGAAACACCATATATTTT
>-|TRBJ2-3|-|TRBV11-2|13
CASSLYMSDTQYF
TGTGCCAGCAGCTTATATATGTCAGATACGCAGTATTTT
>-|TRBJ1-5|-|TRBV30|16
CAWSVSRVRGIQPQHF
TGTGCCTGGAGTGTAAGTAGAGTGAGGGGAATTCAGCCCCAGCATTTT